This T cell receptor beta chain comes out of a study of T cell changes during pregnancy in multiple sclerosis. Using immunoSEQ multiplex PCR, the repertoire was profiled, and TCRdb retains in-frame clones only, with some absent. Of about 120,000 clones in the sample, around 93% were seen once. In germline, CDR1 is GTSNPN, CDR2 SVGIG (reference sequence). J lost 2 bases, V lost 6 bases, and 5 bases had no gene match. There are 13 residues in the CDR3. The sequence came from a female donor with multiple sclerosis, enrolled in a pregnancy study. The material sequenced was peripheral blood, taken before pregnancy. The chain recombines TRBV30 with TRBJ2-3; 7 bases line up with TRBD2. The CDR3 sequence: CACNGGYTDTQYF. The CDR3 DNA is TGTGCCTGTAACGGGGGGTACACAGATACGCAGTATTTT.